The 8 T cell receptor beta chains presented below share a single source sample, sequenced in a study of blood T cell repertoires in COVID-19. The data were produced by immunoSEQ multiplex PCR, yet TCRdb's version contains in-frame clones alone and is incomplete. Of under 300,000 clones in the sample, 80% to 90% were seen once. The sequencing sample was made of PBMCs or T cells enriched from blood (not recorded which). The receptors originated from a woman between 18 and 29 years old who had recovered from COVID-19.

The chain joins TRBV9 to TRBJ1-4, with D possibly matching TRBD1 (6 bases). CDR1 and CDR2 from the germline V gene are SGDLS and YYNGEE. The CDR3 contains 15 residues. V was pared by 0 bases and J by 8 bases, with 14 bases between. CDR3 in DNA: TGTGCCAGCAGCGTAGCTACAGGGAGCAGGGAAAAACTGTTTTTT. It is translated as CASSVATGSREKLFF.

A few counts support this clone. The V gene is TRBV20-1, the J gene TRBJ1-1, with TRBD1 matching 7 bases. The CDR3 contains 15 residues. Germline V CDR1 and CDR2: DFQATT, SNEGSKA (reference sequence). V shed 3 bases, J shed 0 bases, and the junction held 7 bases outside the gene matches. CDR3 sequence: CSASPKQGMNTEAFF. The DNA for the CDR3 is TGCAGTGCTAGTCCAAAACAGGGGATGAACACTGAAGCTTTCTTT.

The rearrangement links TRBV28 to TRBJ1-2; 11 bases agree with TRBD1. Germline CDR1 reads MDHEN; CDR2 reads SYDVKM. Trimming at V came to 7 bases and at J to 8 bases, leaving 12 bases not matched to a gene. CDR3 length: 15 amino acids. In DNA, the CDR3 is TGTGCCAGCACCCAACTGGACAGGGGGCGGATAGGCTACACCTTC. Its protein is CASTQLDRGRIGYTF.

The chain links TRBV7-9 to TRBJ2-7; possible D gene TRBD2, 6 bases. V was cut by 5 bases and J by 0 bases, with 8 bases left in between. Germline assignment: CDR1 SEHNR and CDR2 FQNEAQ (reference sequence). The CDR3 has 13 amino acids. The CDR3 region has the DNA TGTGCCAGCAGCGCGGGGAACTCCTACGAGCAGTACTTC. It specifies CASSAGNSYEQYF. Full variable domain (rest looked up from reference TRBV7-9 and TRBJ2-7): DTGVSQNPRHKITKRGQNVTFRCDPISEHNRLYWYRQTLGQGPEFLTYFQNEAQLEKSRLLSDRFSAERPKGSFSTLEIQRTEQGDSAMYLCASSAGNSYEQYFGPGTRLTVT.

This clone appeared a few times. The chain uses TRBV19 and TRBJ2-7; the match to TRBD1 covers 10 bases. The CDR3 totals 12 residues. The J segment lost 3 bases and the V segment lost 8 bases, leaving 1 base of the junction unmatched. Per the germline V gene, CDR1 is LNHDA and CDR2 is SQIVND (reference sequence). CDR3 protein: CASGQGDYEQYF. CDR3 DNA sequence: TGTGCCAGTGGACAGGGGGACTACGAGCAGTACTTC. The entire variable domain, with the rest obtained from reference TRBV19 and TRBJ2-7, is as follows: DGGITQSPKYLFRKEGQNVTLSCEQNLNHDAMYWYRQDPGQGLRLIYYSQIVNDFQKGDIAEGYSVSREKKESFPLTVTSAQKNPTAFYLCASGQGDYEQYFGPGTRLTVT.

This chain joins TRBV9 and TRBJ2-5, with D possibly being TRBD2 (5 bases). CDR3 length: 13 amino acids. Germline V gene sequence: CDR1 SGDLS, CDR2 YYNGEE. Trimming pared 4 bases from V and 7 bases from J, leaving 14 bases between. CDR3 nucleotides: TGTGCCAGCAGCTCCGGGGTTCCCGCGACCCAGTACTTC. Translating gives CASSSGVPATQYF.

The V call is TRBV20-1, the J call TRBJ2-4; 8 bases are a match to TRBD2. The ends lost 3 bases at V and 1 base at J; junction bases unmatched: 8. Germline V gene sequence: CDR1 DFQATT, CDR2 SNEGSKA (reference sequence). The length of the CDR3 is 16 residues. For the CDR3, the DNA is TGCAGTGCTAGTCTTCTGGCTAGCGGGGCCAAAAACATTCAGTACTTC. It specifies CSASLLASGAKNIQYF.

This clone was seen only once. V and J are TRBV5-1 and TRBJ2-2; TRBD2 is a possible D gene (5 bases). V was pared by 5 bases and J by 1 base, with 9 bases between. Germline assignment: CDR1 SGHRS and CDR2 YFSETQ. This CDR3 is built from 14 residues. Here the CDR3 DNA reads TGCGCCAGCAGACTAGTGGGGAACACCGGGGAGCTGTTTTTT. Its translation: CASRLVGNTGELFF.